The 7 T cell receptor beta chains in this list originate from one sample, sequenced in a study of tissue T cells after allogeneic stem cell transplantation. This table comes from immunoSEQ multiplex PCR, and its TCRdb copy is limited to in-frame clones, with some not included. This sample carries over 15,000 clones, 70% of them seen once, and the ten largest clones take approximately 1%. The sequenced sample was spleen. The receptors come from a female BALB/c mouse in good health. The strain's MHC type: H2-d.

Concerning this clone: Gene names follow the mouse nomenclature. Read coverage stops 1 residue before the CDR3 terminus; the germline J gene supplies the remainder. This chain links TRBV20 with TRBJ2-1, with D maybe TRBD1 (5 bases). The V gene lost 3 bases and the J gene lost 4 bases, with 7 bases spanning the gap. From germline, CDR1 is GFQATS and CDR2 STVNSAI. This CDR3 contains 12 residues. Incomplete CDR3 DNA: TGTGGTGCTAGTGGACAATATGCTGAGCAGTTC. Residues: CGASGQYAEQF. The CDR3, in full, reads CGASGQYAEQFF.

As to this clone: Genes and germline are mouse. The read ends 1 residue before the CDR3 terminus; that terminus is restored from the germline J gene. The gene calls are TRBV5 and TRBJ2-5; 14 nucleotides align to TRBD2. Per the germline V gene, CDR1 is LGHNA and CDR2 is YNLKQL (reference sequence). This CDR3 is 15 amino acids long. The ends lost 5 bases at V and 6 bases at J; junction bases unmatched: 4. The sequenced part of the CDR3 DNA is TGTGCCAGCAGCGGGGACTGGGGGGGCGCGGACACCCAGTAC. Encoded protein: CASSGDWGGADTQY. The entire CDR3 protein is CASSGDWGGADTQYF.

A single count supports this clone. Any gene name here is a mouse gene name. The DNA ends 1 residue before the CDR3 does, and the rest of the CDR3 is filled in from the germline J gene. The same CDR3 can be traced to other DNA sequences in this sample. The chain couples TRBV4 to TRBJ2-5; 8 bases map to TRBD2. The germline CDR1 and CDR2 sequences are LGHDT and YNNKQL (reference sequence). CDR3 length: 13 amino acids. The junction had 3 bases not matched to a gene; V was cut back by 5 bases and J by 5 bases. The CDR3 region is CASSRDWRDTQYF. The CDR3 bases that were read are TGTGCCAGCAGCCGGGACTGGCGAGACACCCAGTAC.

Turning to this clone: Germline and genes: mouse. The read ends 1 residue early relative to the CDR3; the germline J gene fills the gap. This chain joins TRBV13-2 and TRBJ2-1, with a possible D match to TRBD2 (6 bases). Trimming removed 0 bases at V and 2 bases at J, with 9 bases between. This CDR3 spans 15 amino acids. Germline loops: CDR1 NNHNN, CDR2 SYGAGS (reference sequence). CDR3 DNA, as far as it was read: TGTGCCAGCGGTGATGCTGGGGCCGACTATGCTGAGCAGTTC. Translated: CASGDAGADYAEQF. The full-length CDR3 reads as CASGDAGADYAEQFF.

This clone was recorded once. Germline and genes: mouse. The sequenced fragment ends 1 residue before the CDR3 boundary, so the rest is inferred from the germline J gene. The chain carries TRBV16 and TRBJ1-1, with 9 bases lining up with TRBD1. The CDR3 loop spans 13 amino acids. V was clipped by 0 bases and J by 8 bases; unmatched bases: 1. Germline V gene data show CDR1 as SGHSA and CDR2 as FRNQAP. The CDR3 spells CASSLEGTGEVFF. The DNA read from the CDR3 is TGTGCAAGCAGCTTAGAGGGGACAGGGGAAGTCTTC.

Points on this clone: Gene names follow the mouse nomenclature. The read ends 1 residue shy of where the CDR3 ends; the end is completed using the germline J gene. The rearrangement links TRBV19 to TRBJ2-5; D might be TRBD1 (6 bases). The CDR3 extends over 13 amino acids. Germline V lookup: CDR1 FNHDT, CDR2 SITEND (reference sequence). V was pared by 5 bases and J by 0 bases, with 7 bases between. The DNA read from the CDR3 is TGTGCCAGCAGCGGACAGAACCAAGACACCCAGTAC. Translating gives CASSGQNQDTQY. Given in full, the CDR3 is CASSGQNQDTQYF. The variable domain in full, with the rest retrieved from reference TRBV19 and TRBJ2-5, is GGIITQTPKFLIGQEGQKLTLKCQQNFNHDTMYWYRQDSGKGLRLIYYSITENDLQKGDLSEGYDASREKKSSFSLTVTSAQKNEMAVFLCASSGQNQDTQYFGPGTRLLVL.

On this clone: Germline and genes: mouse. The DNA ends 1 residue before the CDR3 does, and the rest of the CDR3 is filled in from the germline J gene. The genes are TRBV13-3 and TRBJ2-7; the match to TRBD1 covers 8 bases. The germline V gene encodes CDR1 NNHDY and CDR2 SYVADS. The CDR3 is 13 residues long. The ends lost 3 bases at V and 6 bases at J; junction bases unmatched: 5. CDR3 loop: CASSGQGALEQYF. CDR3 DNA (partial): TGTGCCAGCAGTGGGCAGGGGGCGCTTGAACAGTAC.